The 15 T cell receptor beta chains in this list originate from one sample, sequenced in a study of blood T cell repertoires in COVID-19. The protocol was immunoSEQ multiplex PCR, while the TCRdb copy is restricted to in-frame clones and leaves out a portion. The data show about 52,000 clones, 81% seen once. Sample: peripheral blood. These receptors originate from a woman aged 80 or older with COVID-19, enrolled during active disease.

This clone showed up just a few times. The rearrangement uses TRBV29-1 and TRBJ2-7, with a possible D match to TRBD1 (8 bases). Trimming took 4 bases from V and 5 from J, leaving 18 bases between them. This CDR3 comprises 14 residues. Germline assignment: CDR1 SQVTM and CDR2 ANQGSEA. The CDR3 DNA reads TGCAGCGTTGGGTTTGGACAGGGAGGGAACGAGCAGTACTTC. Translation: CSVGFGQGGNEQYF.

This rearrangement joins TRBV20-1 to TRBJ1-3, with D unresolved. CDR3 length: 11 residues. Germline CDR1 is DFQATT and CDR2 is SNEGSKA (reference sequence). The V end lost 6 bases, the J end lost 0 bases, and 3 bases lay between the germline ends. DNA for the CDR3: TGCAGTGCCTACTCTGGAAACACCATATATTTT. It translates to CSAYSGNTIYF.

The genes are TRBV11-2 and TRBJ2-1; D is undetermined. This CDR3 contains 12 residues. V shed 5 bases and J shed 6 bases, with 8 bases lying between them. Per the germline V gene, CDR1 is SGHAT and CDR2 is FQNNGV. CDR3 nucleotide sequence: TGTGCCAGCAGCCCCTTCTCCAATGAGCAGTTCTTC. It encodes CASSPFSNEQFF.

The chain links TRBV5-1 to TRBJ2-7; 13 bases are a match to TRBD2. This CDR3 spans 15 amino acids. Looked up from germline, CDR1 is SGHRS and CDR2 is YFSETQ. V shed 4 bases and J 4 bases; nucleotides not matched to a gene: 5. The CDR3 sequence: CASSLGLAGAYEQYF. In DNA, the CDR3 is TGCGCCAGCAGCCTAGGACTAGCGGGAGCTTACGAGCAGTACTTC.

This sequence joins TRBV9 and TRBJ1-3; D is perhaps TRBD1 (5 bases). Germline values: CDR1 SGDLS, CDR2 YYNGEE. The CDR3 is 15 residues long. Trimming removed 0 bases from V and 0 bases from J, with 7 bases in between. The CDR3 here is CASSVGQISGNTIYF. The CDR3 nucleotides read TGTGCCAGCAGCGTAGGACAGATCTCTGGAAACACCATATATTTT. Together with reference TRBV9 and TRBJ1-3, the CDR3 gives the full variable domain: DSGVTQTPKHLITATGQRVTLRCSPRSGDLSVYWYQQSLDQGLQFLIQYYNGEERAKGNILERFSAQQFPDLHSELNLSSLELGDSALYFCASSVGQISGNTIYFGEGSWLTVV.

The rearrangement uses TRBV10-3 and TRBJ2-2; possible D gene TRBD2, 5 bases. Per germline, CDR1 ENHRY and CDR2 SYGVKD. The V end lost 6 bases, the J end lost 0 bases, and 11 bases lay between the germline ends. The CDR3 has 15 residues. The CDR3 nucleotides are TGTGCCATCAGCTCGGACTTTACGAACACCGGGGAGCTGTTTTTT. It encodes CAISSDFTNTGELFF.

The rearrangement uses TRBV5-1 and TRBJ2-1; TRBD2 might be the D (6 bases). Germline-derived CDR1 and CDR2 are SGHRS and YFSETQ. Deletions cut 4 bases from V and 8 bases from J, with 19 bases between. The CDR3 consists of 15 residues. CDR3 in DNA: TGCGCCAGCAGCGTACCGGGACTGAGGGCCTATGAGCAGTTCTTC. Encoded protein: CASSVPGLRAYEQFF.

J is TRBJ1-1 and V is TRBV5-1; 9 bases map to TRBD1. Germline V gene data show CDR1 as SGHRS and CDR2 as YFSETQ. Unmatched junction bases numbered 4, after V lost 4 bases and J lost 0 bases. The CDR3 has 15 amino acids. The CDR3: CASSPGTGMNTEAFF. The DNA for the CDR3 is TGCGCCAGCAGCCCGGGGACAGGGATGAACACTGAAGCTTTCTTT. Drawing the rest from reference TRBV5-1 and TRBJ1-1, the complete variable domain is KAGVTQTPRYLIKTRGQQVTLSCSPISGHRSVSWYQQTPGQGLQFLFEYFSETQRNKGNFPGRFSGRQFSNSRSEMNVSTLELGDSALYLCASSPGTGMNTEAFFGQGTRLTVV.

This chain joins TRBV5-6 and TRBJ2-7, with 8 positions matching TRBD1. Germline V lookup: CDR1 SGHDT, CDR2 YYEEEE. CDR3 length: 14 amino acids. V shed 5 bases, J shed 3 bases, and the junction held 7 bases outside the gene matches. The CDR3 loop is CASSYGQGNYEQYF. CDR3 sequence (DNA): TGTGCCAGCAGTTACGGACAGGGAAACTACGAGCAGTACTTC.

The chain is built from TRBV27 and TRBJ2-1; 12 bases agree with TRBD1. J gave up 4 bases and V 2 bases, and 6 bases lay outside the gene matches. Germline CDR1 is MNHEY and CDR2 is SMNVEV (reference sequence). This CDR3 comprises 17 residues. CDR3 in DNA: TGTGCCAGCAGTTTAGAACGGGACAGGGGGCCTTACAATGAGCAGTTCTTC. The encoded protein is CASSLERDRGPYNEQFF.

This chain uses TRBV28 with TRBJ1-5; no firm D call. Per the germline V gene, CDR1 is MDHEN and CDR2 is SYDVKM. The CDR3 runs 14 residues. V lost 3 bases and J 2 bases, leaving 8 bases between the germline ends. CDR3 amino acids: CASSFDTRNQPQHF. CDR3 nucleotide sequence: TGTGCCAGCAGTTTCGACACTCGCAATCAGCCCCAGCATTTT.

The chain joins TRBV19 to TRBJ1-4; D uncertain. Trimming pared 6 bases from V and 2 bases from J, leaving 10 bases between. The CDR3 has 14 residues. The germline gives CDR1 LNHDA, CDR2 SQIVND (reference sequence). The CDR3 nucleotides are TGTGCCAGTAGAACGGGGTACACTAATGAAAAACTGTTTTTT. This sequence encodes CASRTGYTNEKLFF.

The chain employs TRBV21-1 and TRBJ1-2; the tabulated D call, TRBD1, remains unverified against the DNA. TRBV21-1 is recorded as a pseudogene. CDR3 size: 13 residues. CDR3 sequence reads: CASSSRQTVCYTF. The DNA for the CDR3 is TGTGCCAGCAGCTCCCGACAGACCGTCTGCTACACCTTC.

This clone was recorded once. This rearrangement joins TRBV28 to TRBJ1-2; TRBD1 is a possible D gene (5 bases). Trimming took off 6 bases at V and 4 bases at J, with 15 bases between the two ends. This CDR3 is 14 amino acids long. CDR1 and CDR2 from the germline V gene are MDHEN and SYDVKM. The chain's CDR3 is CASRGSGTVYGYTF. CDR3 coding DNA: TGTGCCAGCAGGGGTAGCGGGACGGTCTATGGCTACACCTTC.

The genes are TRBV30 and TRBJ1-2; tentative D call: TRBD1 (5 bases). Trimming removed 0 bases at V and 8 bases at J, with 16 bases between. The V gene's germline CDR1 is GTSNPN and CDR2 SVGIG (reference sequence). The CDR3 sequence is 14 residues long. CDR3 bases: TGTGCCTGGAGTGTCGGGGGGAACTCAAGGGGCTACACCTTC. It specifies CAWSVGGNSRGYTF.